The 30 T cell receptor beta chains listed next were all sequenced from one sample in a study of tumor and adjacent non-tumor tissue in lung cancer. No cell sorting was done before RNA was extracted from the tissue. This non-tumor lung sample came from over 3 cm beyond the tumor edge. A modified ARM-PCR protocol with three rounds of nested PCR amplified TCRbeta. Using its own MiXCR run on the multiplex PCR reads, TCRdb lists one record per CDR3 protein. The sample contains 70,000 to 90,000 distinct CDR3 sequences, about two thirds of which appear only once. The material sequenced was distant non-tumor lung tissue. Source of these receptors: a woman aged 50 to 60 with non-small cell lung cancer.

A word on this clonotype: A much larger clone lies one base from this, so it may be a read error. Here the CDR3 reads CSTTSPGRAYEQYF. Written as DNA, the CDR3 is TGCAGTACTACCTCCCCGGGCAGGGCCTACGAGCAGTACTTC. The chain links TRBV20-1 to TRBJ2-7; D is perhaps TRBD1 (5 bases). CDR1 and CDR2 (germline): DFQATT, SNEGSKA (reference sequence). The CDR3 runs to 14 residues. V dropped 8 bases and J dropped 2 bases, with 19 bases sitting between them.

Notes on this clonotype: A much larger clone differs by one base, so this may be a read error. V gene TRBV5-6 combines with J gene TRBJ2-3, with TRBD2 as a possible D gene (6 bases). Trimming took off 7 bases at V and 3 bases at J, with 15 bases between the two ends. The CDR3 is 14 residues long. Germline V gives CDR1 SGHDT, CDR2 YYEEEE. The CDR3 coding sequence is TGTGCCAGCGACCCGGGAGAGGGGACAGATACGCAGTATTTT. As protein: CASDPGEGTDTQYF.

On this clonotype: Here the CDR3 omits its conserved ending phenylalanine or tryptophan, so a read error is the likely source. DNA of the CDR3: TGTACCAGCAGCACGACAGGGGTTGCCGGGGAGCTGTTTGTT. Amino acids: CTSSTTGVAGELFV. V is TRBV12-3 or TRBV12-4 and J is TRBJ2-2; 8 bases are shared with TRBD1. The CDR3 contains 14 residues.

Concerning this clonotype: This may stem from a read error, because a much larger clone lies one nucleotide away. The conserved phenylalanine or tryptophan normally closing the CDR3 is absent here, so this likely arose from a read error. The gene calls are TRBV6-2 or TRBV6-3 and TRBJ2-1, with 10 positions matching TRBD2. Unmatched junction bases numbered 7, after V lost 3 bases and J lost 5 bases. From germline, CDR1 is MNHEY and CDR2 SVGEGT. The CDR3 totals 16 residues. The CDR3 nucleotides read TGTGCCAGCAGTTATCAACTAGCGGGACGCAACAATGAGCAGTTCCTC. Protein: CASSYQLAGRNNEQFL.

This clonotype occurred a few times. The chain recombines TRBV11-1 with TRBJ2-3; D is undetermined. Germline values: CDR1 SGHAT, CDR2 FQDESV (reference sequence). The CDR3 has 16 residues. Here the CDR3 DNA reads TGTGCTAACAGCAAAAGGGTACAGTCTGCAACAGATACGCAGTATTTT. Its protein is CANSKRVQSATDTQYF.

This clonotype has at least ten counts. Here the CDR3 reads CASSEGVWGTYEQYF. CDR3 nucleotides: TGTGCCAGCAGTGAAGGGGTCTGGGGGACCTACGAGCAGTACTTC. The J gene is TRBJ2-7, the V gene TRBV6-1, with D perhaps being TRBD1 or TRBD2 (5 bases each). CDR3 length: 15 amino acids. Trimming pared 1 base from V and 2 bases from J, leaving 12 bases between. Germline values: CDR1 MNHNS, CDR2 SASEGT.

On this clonotype: This sequence may be a read error, since a much larger clone differs from it by one base. The chain combines TRBV4-1 with TRBJ1-1, with D possibly TRBD1 on 5 matching bases. There are 16 residues in the CDR3. Germline V lookup: CDR1 MGHRA, CDR2 YSYEKL. V lost 0 bases and J 4 bases, leaving 15 bases between the germline ends. The CDR3 region has the DNA TGCGCCAGCAGCCAAGATAGGTACAGGTCGAGCACTGAAGCTTTCTTT. This translates into CASSQDRYRSSTEAFF.

The chain employs TRBV28 and TRBJ1-1; maybe TRBD1 (6 bases). Trimming stripped 5 bases from V and 3 bases from J, with 13 bases between. The CDR3 contains 14 residues. Germline CDR1 reads MDHEN; CDR2 reads SYDVKM. The CDR3 sequence: CASSGRGKYTEAFF. In nucleotides, the CDR3 is TGTGCCAGCAGTGGGAGGGGGAAGTACACTGAAGCTTTCTTT.

The chain employs TRBV20-1 and TRBJ2-7, with D perhaps matching TRBD2 (6 bases). CDR3 length: 12 residues. CDR1 is DFQATT, CDR2 SNEGSKA, per germline (reference sequence). V dropped 1 base and J dropped 7 bases, with 11 bases sitting between them. In DNA, the CDR3 is TGCAGTGCTAGAGGAATGGGAGGAGAGCAGTACTTC. It encodes CSARGMGGEQYF.

This clonotype was found many times. The V call is TRBV5-6, the J call TRBJ1-5; D ambiguous. The CDR3 consists of 14 residues. V was pared by 0 bases and J by 3 bases, with 7 bases between. Germline loops: CDR1 SGHDT, CDR2 YYEEEE. CDR3 DNA sequence: TGTGCCAGCAGCTTGGCCGGTCTCAATCAGCCCCAGCATTTT. It is translated as CASSLAGLNQPQHF.

This clonotype was seen a single time. A junction end diverges from the germline sequence, so it may reflect a read error. The chain employs TRBV12-3 or TRBV12-4 and TRBJ2-7; D may match TRBD1 or TRBD2 (5 bases each). The CDR3 has 14 residues. CDR3 protein: CASQGQEDSYEHYF. The CDR3 DNA reads as TGTGCCAGCCAGGGTCAGGAGGACTCCTACGAGCACTACTTC.

Comment on this clonotype: The conserved final phenylalanine or tryptophan is absent from the CDR3, which likely points to a read error. The chain links TRBV6-5 to TRBJ1-6, with D hard to call. The CDR3 totals 18 residues. Germline lookup yields CDR1 MNHEY and CDR2 SVGAGI. The CDR3 loop is CASSYSMGAESYNSPLHV. The CDR3 bases are TGTGCCAGCAGTTACTCGATGGGAGCGGAATCCTACAATTCACCCCTCCACGTT.

Remarks on this clonotype: One base away lies a much larger clone, so this may be a sequencing read error. V is TRBV6-1 and J is TRBJ2-7; either TRBD1 or TRBD2 may fit D (6 bases each). CDR3 size: 15 residues. Germline CDR1 MNHNS, CDR2 SASEGT. DNA for the CDR3: TGTGTCAGCAGTGAATGGGTAGGGGGGAAGTACGAGCAGTACTTC. Translation gives CVSSEWVGGKYEQYF.

This clonotype was detected many times. The V gene is TRBV10-3, the J gene TRBJ1-1; TRBD1 is a possible D gene (5 bases). Germline V gives CDR1 ENHRY, CDR2 SYGVKD. V was clipped by 7 bases and J by 3 bases, with 15 bases between them. The CDR3 totals 14 residues. DNA of the CDR3: TGTGCCATCAAGCGGGGGGTAGACGACACTGAAGCTTTCTTT. Amino acids: CAIKRGVDDTEAFF.

This clonotype has at least ten counts. This chain joins TRBV6-1 and TRBJ1-5; 8 nucleotides match TRBD1. Germline CDR1 is MNHNS and CDR2 is SASEGT. The CDR3 covers 15 residues. V trimming: 6 bases; J trimming: 3 bases; junction bases outside the gene matches: 7. The CDR3 protein is CASSRQGSINQPQHF. The DNA of the CDR3 is TGTGCCAGCAGCCGACAGGGGAGTATCAATCAGCCCCAGCATTTT.

This clonotype has only a few counts. This CDR3 fails to terminate in the conserved phenylalanine or tryptophan, so it likely reflects a read error. V is TRBV29-1 and J is TRBJ2-7, with 10 bases that match TRBD1. The CDR3 spans 13 residues. From germline, CDR1 is SQVTM and CDR2 ANQGSEA. The CDR3 nucleotides read TGCAGCGTTGGGGGACAGGGGTCTTACGATCAGTACATC. Translating gives CSVGGQGSYDQYI.

Note on this clonotype: This may stem from a read error, because a much larger clone lies one nucleotide away. This is likely a read error, given that the CDR3 carries no conserved phenylalanine or tryptophan at its end. The J gene is TRBJ2-3, the V gene TRBV6-2 or TRBV6-3; D is perhaps TRBD1 or TRBD2 (5 bases each). The CDR3 consists of 14 residues. V was pared by 5 bases and J by 0 bases, with 9 bases between. Germline loops: CDR1 MNHEY, CDR2 SVGEGT. CDR3 residues: CASSKWDSTDTQYY. The DNA of the CDR3 is TGTGCCAGCAGTAAATGGGACAGCACAGATACGCAGTATTAT.

As concerns this clonotype: This clone may be a read error of a much larger clone one base away. The CDR3 does not close with the conserved phenylalanine or tryptophan, likely indicating a read error. The genes are TRBV5-4 and TRBJ2-5, with D maybe TRBD2 (6 bases). Trimming took 0 bases from V and 5 from J, leaving 14 bases between them. This CDR3 has 15 amino acids. Germline V gene data show CDR1 as SGHNT and CDR2 as YYREEE (reference sequence). The CDR3 coding sequence is TGTGCCAGCAGCTTGGTAGCGGCCCCTCCCGAGACCCAGTACATC. Amino acid sequence: CASSLVAAPPETQYI.

This clonotype has a count of ten or more. The chain links TRBV6-6 to TRBJ2-7; tentatively, D is TRBD1 (5 bases). This CDR3 comprises 14 residues. With 6 bases removed from V and 0 bases from J, the gap between germline ends came to 12 bases. Germline loops: CDR1 MNHNY, CDR2 SVGAGI (reference sequence). The DNA of the CDR3 is TGTGCCAGCAGCCTAGACGACAGCTCCTACGAGCAGTACTTC. Translating it yields CASSLDDSSYEQYF.

Comment on this clonotype: Relative to the germline gene, one junction end is altered; a read error may explain this. The rearrangement links TRBV11-2 to TRBJ2-7, with 13 bases aligning to TRBD2. From germline, CDR1 is SGHAT and CDR2 FQNNGV. This CDR3 has 14 amino acids. For the CDR3, the DNA is TGTGACAGCGGCTTACTAGCGGGAGGGTACGAGCACTACTTC. This codes for CDSGLLAGGYEHYF. Complete variable domain (other parts from reference TRBV11-2 and TRBJ2-7): EAGVAQSPRYKIIEKRQSVAFWCNPISGHATLYWYQQILGQGPKLLIQFQNNGVVDDSQLPKDRFSAERLKGVDSTLKIQPAKLEDSAVYLCDSGLLAGGYEHYFGPGTRLTVT.

This clonotype showed up many times. The chain is built from TRBV11-2 and TRBJ2-3; TRBD2 matches 11 bases. The V segment lost 7 bases and the J segment 2 bases; nucleotides outside the gene matches: 5. Germline V gives CDR1 SGHAT, CDR2 FQNNGV. The CDR3 length is 15 residues. CDR3 sequence (DNA): TGTGCCAGCAAGATAGCGGGAGGGCCCACAGATACGCAGTATTTT. Residues: CASKIAGGPTDTQYF.

The chain combines TRBV7-6 with TRBJ1-6; D unclear. CDR3 size: 14 residues. CDR1 is SGHVS, CDR2 FNYEAQ, per germline. Deletions cut 5 bases from V and 4 bases from J, with 9 bases between. The CDR3 loop reads CASSETPYNSPLHF. Here the CDR3 DNA reads TGTGCCAGCAGCGAAACACCTTATAATTCACCCCTCCACTTT.

The chain employs TRBV24-1 and TRBJ2-1; a possible D gene is TRBD1 (6 bases). Germline V gene lookup returns CDR1 KGHDR and CDR2 SFDVKD. CDR3 length: 17 residues. V was trimmed by 5 bases and J by 6 bases, leaving 22 bases between them. The CDR3 DNA is TGTGCCACCAGTGGGAATAACCGGGACAAGGTGAGCAATGAGCAGTTCTTC. Translation: CATSGNNRDKVSNEQFF.

There are many counts of this clonotype. V gene TRBV2 combines with J gene TRBJ2-7, with D perhaps TRBD1 (5 bases). The CDR3 has 16 residues. Germline V gives CDR1 SNHLY, CDR2 FYNNEI. Trimming cost V 4 bases and J 0 bases, with 16 bases left between them. This CDR3 reads CASSADSQALSYEQYF. The CDR3 bases are TGTGCCAGCAGTGCCGACAGCCAAGCCCTCTCCTACGAGCAGTACTTC.

The CDR3 sequence: CASAPGGQVDTEAFF. The CDR3 DNA sequence: TGTGCCAGCGCACCTGGAGGACAGGTAGACACTGAAGCTTTCTTT. This chain uses TRBV6-6 with TRBJ1-1, with 7 bases identical to TRBD1. Germline assignment: CDR1 MNHNY and CDR2 SVGAGI (reference sequence). With 8 bases clipped from V and 3 bases from J, the junction kept 12 bases outside the gene matches. The length of the CDR3 is 15 residues.

Turning to this clonotype: This may come from a read error, since a much larger clone is one base off. The chain employs TRBV28 and TRBJ2-1, with 11 positions matching TRBD2. CDR1 is MDHEN, CDR2 SYDVKM, per germline. V dropped 2 bases and J dropped 6; count of bases not matched to a gene: 6. The CDR3 extends over 16 amino acids. In DNA form, the CDR3 reads TGTGCCAGCAGTTTAAAGGGACTAGCGGATCGCAATGAGCAGTTCTTC. Translated: CASSLKGLADRNEQFF.

Concerning this clonotype itself: This may be a read error: a much more frequent sequence differs by one nucleotide. The rearrangement joins TRBV20-1 to TRBJ1-6, with D perhaps TRBD1 (5 bases). CDR1 is DFQATT, CDR2 SNEGSKA, per germline (reference sequence). CDR3 length equals 12 residues. The CDR3 is CGAFRGDSPLHF. CDR3 DNA: TGCGGTGCTTTTCGAGGGGATTCACCCCTCCACTTT.

This clonotype turned up a few times. Relative to the germline gene, one junction end is altered; a read error may explain this. This chain links TRBV20-1 with TRBJ2-1, with 12 bases matching TRBD2. This CDR3 is 14 amino acids long. CDR1 is DFQATT and CDR2 is SNEGSKA in the germline V gene (reference sequence). CDR3 residues: CSARTSGSYNEQLF. CDR3 sequence (DNA): TGCAGTGCTAGGACTAGCGGGAGCTACAATGAGCAGCTCTTC.

With respect to this clonotype: A single base separates this from a much larger clone, so it may be a read error. The chain joins TRBV6-5 to TRBJ2-3; D may be TRBD2 (5 bases). Deletions cut 6 bases from V and 6 bases from J, with 16 bases between. Germline V gene data show CDR1 as MNHEY and CDR2 as SVGAGI. This CDR3 spans 14 amino acids. The chain's CDR3 is CASSLSDYSDTQYF. CDR3 coding DNA: TGTGCCAGCAGCCTCAGTGACTACTCTGATACGCAGTATTTT.

There are many counts of this clonotype. This sequence joins TRBV5-6 and TRBJ2-7; 9 bases align to TRBD1. This CDR3 spans 16 amino acids. Germline values: CDR1 SGHDT, CDR2 YYEEEE. The V gene end was trimmed by 4 bases and the J gene end by 1 base; junction bases not matched to a gene: 9. The CDR3 protein is CASSGTGGEGSYEQYF. In nucleotides, the CDR3 is TGTGCCAGCAGCGGCACAGGGGGCGAAGGTTCCTACGAGCAGTACTTC.